The entry that follows covers one T cell receptor beta chain sequence. Its antigen is as yet unknown. Germline values: CDR1 SGHNT, CDR2 YENEEA. The CDR3 consists of 13 residues. V lost 0 bases and J lost 2, with 5 bases in between. The sample belongs to a study of OX40 agonist ivuxolimab in advanced cancers. Study-level findings and limits: Expanded clones belonging to CD8+ T cells outnumbered, on average, those of CD4+. The study found among the lowest clonal expansion in partial responders at 0.1-3.0 mg/kg.

If patients had autoimmune disease history or systemic immunosuppression, they were excluded. The assay was immunoSEQ multiplex PCR, and TCRdb's table has in-frame clones only and misses some. The data show fewer than 80,000 clones, with 85% seen just once and about 0.82% held by the top ten. This TCR derives from an adult with an advanced solid tumor such as melanoma, head and neck, liver or kidney cancer. The specimen was CD4+ or CD8+ T cells sorted from blood, collected in a trial of the OX40 agonist ivuxolimab. J is TRBJ2-7 and V is TRBV11-3; D remains unclear. CDR3 residues: CASSLDTTYEQYF. Written as DNA, the CDR3 is TGTGCCAGCAGCTTAGACACAACCTACGAGCAGTACTTC.